The rows below give T cell receptor beta chains drawn from one sample of a study of cytomegalovirus exposure and HLA in healthy donors. Measured with immunoSEQ multiplex PCR; TCRdb has only the in-frame clones, and not every one. The table shows under 95,000 clones, with over 60% occurring only once. Sequencing was performed on PBMCs. These receptors originate from a male donor in good health and CMV-seronegative. Each CDR3 is given with its conserved first and last residue. Fields, in order: J gene, V gene, D gene, CDR3 length, clone size, CDR3 protein, CDR3 DNA. A D gene is named only where the DNA matches it firmly. Expanded clones get a size class; other rows say once, few or many, or leave the size out.

>TRBJ2-1|TRBV5-1|NA|13|NA
CASSLGLNNEQFF
TGCGCCAGCAGCTTGGGACTAAACAATGAGCAGTTCTTC
>TRBJ2-3|TRBV28|NA|15|NA
CASSLIGGAPDTQYF
TGTGCCAGCAGTTTGATAGGGGGTGCACCAGATACGCAGTATTTT
>TRBJ1-3|TRBV5-1|TRBD1|15|NA
CASSEGQTSGNTIYF
TGCGCCAGCAGCGAGGGACAGACCTCTGGAAACACCATATATTTT
>TRBJ2-1|TRBV18|TRBD1|15|NA
CASSPGQGDHNEQFF
TGTGCCAGCTCCCCGGGACAGGGAGACCACAATGAGCAGTTCTTC
>TRBJ1-5|TRBV13|NA|13|NA
CASSSIGNQPQHF
TGTGCCAGCAGCTCTATTGGTAATCAGCCCCAGCATTTT
>TRBJ2-7|TRBV27|TRBD1|15|NA
CASSLTGTGVYEQYF
TGTGCCAGCAGTCTCACCGGGACAGGGGTCTACGAGCAGTACTTC
>TRBJ2-5|TRBV9|TRBD2|17|NA
CASSVAGGAGIQETQYF
TGTGCCAGCAGCGTAGCGGGAGGGGCAGGAATCCAAGAGACCCAGTACTTC
>TRBJ2-5|TRBV11-2|TRBD2|17|NA
CASSLDRRLAGGETQYF
TGTGCCAGCAGCTTAGATCGGAGACTAGCGGGGGGGGAGACCCAGTACTTC
>TRBJ2-7|TRBV5-1|TRBD2|15|NA
CASSWGTSGDYEQYF
TGCGCCAGCAGCTGGGGGACTAGCGGGGACTACGAGCAGTACTTC
>TRBJ2-5|TRBV28|TRBD2|15|NA
CASSSLAGVSETQYF
TGTGCCAGCAGTTCCCTGGCGGGAGTGTCGGAGACCCAGTACTTC
>TRBJ2-7|TRBV5-6|TRBD2|17|NA
CASSPLRLAGGLYEQYF
TGTGCCAGCAGCCCTCTTCGACTAGCGGGAGGGCTGTACGAGCAGTACTTC
>TRBJ2-5|TRBV7-8|TRBD1|14|NA
CASRIRTGEETQYF
TGTGCCAGCAGAATCAGGACAGGGGAGGAGACCCAGTACTTC
>TRBJ1-2|TRBV4-1|TRBD1|17|few
CASSHVLRDRGPYGYTF
TGCGCCAGCAGCCACGTGCTCCGGGACAGGGGTCCCTATGGCTACACCTTC
>TRBJ2-3|TRBV9|TRBD2|17|NA
CASSVGVAGGSTDTQYF
TGTGCCAGCAGCGTAGGGGTAGCGGGGGGAAGCACAGATACGCAGTATTTT
>TRBJ2-1|TRBV6-5|NA|14|once
CASSYKRGYNEQFF
TGTGCCAGCAGTTACAAAAGGGGCTACAATGAGCAGTTCTTC
>TRBJ1-4|TRBV30|TRBD1|15|NA
CAWSVRTGANEKLFF
TGTGCCTGGAGTGTACGGACAGGGGCTAATGAAAAACTGTTTTTT